The next 17 T cell receptor beta chains were all read from a single sample in a study of OX40 agonist ivuxolimab in advanced cancers. Produced via immunoSEQ multiplex PCR; TCRdb's table is partial and in-frame only. The sample holds about 32,000 clones, about 83% seen once. The material was CD4+ or CD8+ T cells sorted from blood, obtained in a trial of the OX40 agonist ivuxolimab. Receptors originate from an adult with an advanced solid tumor such as melanoma, head and neck, liver or kidney cancer.

The V call is TRBV5-1, the J call TRBJ1-4, with no clear D. The CDR3 sequence is 14 residues long. The V end was cut by 1 base, the J end by 4 bases, with 8 bases between. Looked up from germline, CDR1 is SGHRS and CDR2 is YFSETQ. DNA of the CDR3: TGCGCCAGCAGCTTGACCGGGTTTAATGAAAAACTGTTTTTT. Translating gives CASSLTGFNEKLFF.

The chain carries TRBV6-5 and TRBJ2-3; 7 bases map to TRBD2. This CDR3 contains 14 residues. The V gene's germline CDR1 is MNHEY and CDR2 SVGAGI. V lost 3 bases to trimming and J lost 4 bases; unmatched junction nucleotides: 4. The CDR3 coding sequence is TGTGCCAGCAGTTATGCCGGGAGGCCAGATACGCAGTATTTT. Protein: CASSYAGRPDTQYF.

Of note for this clone: The conserved phenylalanine or tryptophan normally closing the CDR3 is absent here, so this likely arose from a read error. The DNA is left out, because the CDR3 cannot be placed on it with certainty; the CDR3 is given as TCRdb lists it. The chain combines TRBV15 with TRBJ2-7; TRBD1, the table's D call, was not compared with the DNA. The germline gives CDR1 LNHNV, CDR2 YYDKDF (reference sequence). The CDR3 contains 10 residues when both ends are counted. CDR3 residues: CATRSKSDRP.

The chain has TRBV28 and TRBJ2-4, with D possibly matching TRBD2 (7 bases). This CDR3 contains 15 residues. CDR1 MDHEN and CDR2 SYDVKM come from the germline V gene. Trimming pared 6 bases from V and 2 bases from J, leaving 14 bases between. DNA of the CDR3: TGTGCCAGCAGAATCTCCGGGGGGCCCAAAAACATTCAGTACTTC. Encoded protein: CASRISGGPKNIQYF. The variable domain in full, completed from reference TRBV28 and TRBJ2-4, reads DVKVTQSSRYLVKRTGEKVFLECVQDMDHENMFWYRQDPGLGLRLIYFSYDVKMKEKGDIPEGYSVSREKKERFSLILESASTNQTSMYLCASRISGGPKNIQYFGAGTRLSVL.

J is TRBJ2-7 and V is TRBV5-1; 7 bases line up with TRBD1. The germline CDR1 and CDR2 sequences are SGHRS and YFSETQ. The V gene end was trimmed by 3 bases and the J gene end by 5 bases; junction bases not matched to a gene: 11. This CDR3 region has 15 residues. Written as DNA, the CDR3 is TGCGCCAGCAGCTCCGGGGAGACAGGGTGGCACGAGCAGTACTTC. This translates into CASSSGETGWHEQYF.

The chain couples TRBV5-6 to TRBJ2-7; no definite D call. Trimming pared 0 bases from V and 2 bases from J, leaving 15 bases between. This CDR3 contains 16 residues. The germline V gene encodes CDR1 SGHDT and CDR2 YYEEEE. CDR3 DNA: TGTGCCAGCAGCTTGGGTTGGCCCCTTCCCGCCTACGAGCAGTACTTC. This translates into CASSLGWPLPAYEQYF. The whole variable domain, remainder taken from reference TRBV5-6 and TRBJ2-7, is DAGVTQSPTHLIKTRGQQVTLRCSPKSGHDTVSWYQQALGQGPQFIFQYYEEEERQRGNFPDRFSGHQFPNYSSELNVNALLLGDSALYLCASSLGWPLPAYEQYFGPGTRLTVT.

This clone is a singleton in its sample. V gene TRBV10-1 combines with J gene TRBJ2-7; TRBD2 matches at 12 bases. The germline CDR1 and CDR2 sequences are WNHNN and SYGVQD (reference sequence). The junction had 4 bases not matched to a gene; V was cut back by 5 bases and J by 2 bases. The CDR3 is made up of 15 amino acids. The CDR3 spells CASSPLAGGPYEQYF. The CDR3 bases are TGCGCCAGCAGTCCACTAGCGGGAGGTCCCTACGAGCAGTACTTC.

The chain links TRBV29-1 to TRBJ2-7; possible D gene TRBD1, 7 bases. Per germline, CDR1 SQVTM and CDR2 ANQGSEA. This CDR3 has 10 residues. Trimming shortened V by 5 bases and J by 7 bases, and 9 bases separated the two germline ends. The CDR3 coding sequence is TGCAGCGTTTCAGGGGGGGAGCAGTACTTC. It translates to CSVSGGEQYF.

This clone was seen a single time. The CDR3 DNA sequence: TGCGCCAGCAGCTTGGATACAGGCGAGCAGTACTTC. This sequence encodes CASSLDTGEQYF. The gene calls are TRBV5-1 and TRBJ2-7; D perhaps matches TRBD1 (5 bases). Germline V gene sequence: CDR1 SGHRS, CDR2 YFSETQ. The CDR3 totals 12 residues. V lost 0 bases, J lost 6 bases, and 7 bases lay in between.

V usage is TRBV19 and J usage is TRBJ1-2; 8 nucleotides align to TRBD1. The V segment lost 3 bases and the J segment 4 bases; nucleotides outside the gene matches: 1. The CDR3 has 13 residues. Germline V gene data show CDR1 as LNHDA and CDR2 as SQIVND (reference sequence). The CDR3 bases are TGTGCCAGTAGTATGGGGACAGGCTATGGCTACACCTTC. This gives the protein CASSMGTGYGYTF. The complete variable domain, with remaining parts taken from reference TRBV19 and TRBJ1-2, reads DGGITQSPKYLFRKEGQNVTLSCEQNLNHDAMYWYRQDPGQGLRLIYYSQIVNDFQKGDIAEGYSVSREKKESFPLTVTSAQKNPTAFYLCASSMGTGYGYTFGSGTRLTVV.

The rearrangement uses TRBV7-9 and TRBJ2-7; 9 nucleotides agree with TRBD1. The CDR3 is 13 amino acids. The J segment lost 6 bases and the V segment lost 2 bases, leaving 2 bases of the junction unmatched. Germline V lookup: CDR1 SEHNR, CDR2 FQNEAQ (reference sequence). In nucleotides, the CDR3 is TGTGCCAGCAGCTTACCGACAGGGGGCGAGCAGTACTTC. It encodes CASSLPTGGEQYF. The full variable domain, rest sourced from reference TRBV7-9 and TRBJ2-7, is DTGVSQNPRHKITKRGQNVTFRCDPISEHNRLYWYRQTLGQGPEFLTYFQNEAQLEKSRLLSDRFSAERPKGSFSTLEIQRTEQGDSAMYLCASSLPTGGEQYFGPGTRLTVT.

The chain joins TRBV6-5 to TRBJ2-3; D ambiguous. Trimming left V 8 bases short and J 3 bases short, with 12 bases between. Germline values: CDR1 MNHEY, CDR2 SVGAGI. The CDR3 spans 13 residues. The CDR3 DNA is TGTGCCAGCGAAGCTTCGTCAACAGATACGCAGTATTTT. It specifies CASEASSTDTQYF.

The chain joins TRBV29-1 to TRBJ2-1; D is ambiguous. The germline gives CDR1 SQVTM, CDR2 ANQGSEA. V gave up 8 bases and J gave up 5 bases, with 10 bases separating them. The CDR3 is 11 residues long. This CDR3 is CSTLRDNEQFF. CDR3 sequence (DNA): TGCAGCACCCTCCGGGACAATGAGCAGTTCTTC.

The chain has TRBV11-1 and TRBJ2-7; 7 positions match TRBD1. V shed 5 bases and J 0 bases; nucleotides not matched to a gene: 10. CDR1 is SGHAT, CDR2 FQDESV, per germline (reference sequence). CDR3 length: 16 amino acids. The CDR3: CASSPARQGYSYEQYF. The CDR3 nucleotides read TGTGCCAGCAGCCCCGCGAGACAGGGCTACTCCTACGAGCAGTACTTC.

The chain has TRBV7-3 and TRBJ2-3; D is unresolved. Between the trimmed V and J ends, which lost 1 base and 9 bases, there was a span of 11 bases. The CDR3 spans 13 residues. Germline V lookup: CDR1 SGHTA, CDR2 FQGTGA. The CDR3 DNA reads as TGTGCCAGCAGCTTAAACCCGGCACGAACGCAGTATTTT. Translating gives CASSLNPARTQYF.

V usage is TRBV27 and J usage is TRBJ2-5, with D maybe TRBD2 (6 bases). Germline CDR1 MNHEY, CDR2 SMNVEV (reference sequence). Trimming took off 7 bases at V and 4 bases at J, with 19 bases between the two ends. This CDR3 has 15 residues. The CDR3 sequence: CASTALTSMTETQYF. CDR3 DNA sequence: TGTGCCAGCACGGCCCTGACTAGTATGACAGAGACCCAGTACTTC.

The rearrangement joins TRBV9 to TRBJ2-7, with 9 bases fitting TRBD1. Germline values: CDR1 SGDLS, CDR2 YYNGEE. With 0 bases clipped from V and 4 bases from J, the junction kept 17 bases outside the gene matches. This CDR3 is built from 19 residues. The CDR3 region has the DNA TGTGCCAGCAGCGTAGGAAGGGGGACAGGGAAAGCGGGAAGGTACGAGCAGTACTTC. Translation gives CASSVGRGTGKAGRYEQYF. The whole variable domain, remainder taken from reference TRBV9 and TRBJ2-7, is DSGVTQTPKHLITATGQRVTLRCSPRSGDLSVYWYQQSLDQGLQFLIQYYNGEERAKGNILERFSAQQFPDLHSELNLSSLELGDSALYFCASSVGRGTGKAGRYEQYFGPGTRLTVT.